The 32 T cell receptor beta chains below were found in one sample sequenced in a study of CD8+ T cells in alopecia areata. Sorting relied on CD4, CD8alpha, NKG2D, NKG2ACE and other markers applied to pooled cutaneous lymph node cells. Isolated RNA was reverse transcribed into cDNA used as the sequencing template. Produced via immunoSEQ multiplex PCR; TCRdb's table is partial and in-frame only. Captured here are over 15,000 clones, none seen once; the top ten comprise 31%. Specimen: CD8+ T cells sorted from a lymph node. The receptors come from a C3H/HeJ mouse with alopecia areata. The MHC haplotype recorded for the strain is H2-k.

This clone appeared many times. Here the gene names and germline are mouse. The read ends 4 residues early relative to the CDR3; the germline J gene fills the gap. The V gene is TRBV13-3, the J gene TRBJ1-4; 7 bases map to TRBD1. Unmatched junction bases numbered 5, after V lost 6 bases and J lost 6 bases. The germline V gene encodes CDR1 NNHDY and CDR2 SYVADS. The CDR3 extends over 13 amino acids. The part of the CDR3 DNA that was read is TGTGCCAGCAATGGACAGGTGGACGAA. Translation gives CASNGQVDE. The full CDR3 is CASNGQVDERLFF.

A note on this clone: Gene names refer to mouse genes. The read ends 4 residues before the CDR3 terminus; that terminus is restored from the germline J gene. The chain carries TRBV31 and TRBJ2-1; TRBD2 might be the D (6 bases). Germline V gene sequence: CDR1 GKSSPN, CDR2 SITVG. The CDR3 totals 14 residues. With 4 bases removed from V and 2 bases from J, the gap between germline ends came to 12 bases. The CDR3 loop is CAWTAGDYYAEQFF. CDR3 DNA, as far as it was read: TGTGCCTGGACCGCTGGGGACTACTATGCT.

For this clone: A junction boundary mismatches the germline segment, possibly from a read error. The gene names here belong to mouse. The CDR3 is CASSPPRGSNSDYTF. The covered CDR3 bases are TGTGCTAGCTCACCACCCAGGGGATCAAACTCC. The genes are TRBV12-1 and TRBJ1-2; weak D call: TRBD1 (6 bases). The observed sequence ends 4 residues before the CDR3 terminus, with the missing tail filled in from the germline J gene. CDR1 and CDR2 from the germline V gene are SGHSN and HYEKVE. There are 15 residues in the CDR3.

Only a few counts were recorded for this clone. Gene names follow the mouse nomenclature. Coverage ceases 4 residues before the CDR3 finishes, and the germline J gene fills in the end. The V gene is TRBV19, the J gene TRBJ2-3, with D possibly being TRBD2 (5 bases). This CDR3 comprises 13 residues. Germline V gene lookup returns CDR1 FNHDT and CDR2 SITEND (reference sequence). V lost 6 bases and J 1 base, leaving 9 bases between the germline ends. The CDR3 spells CASMGFGAETLYF. The sequenced part of the CDR3 DNA is TGTGCCAGCATGGGGTTCGGTGCAGAA.

Worth noting for this clone: The genes are named according to mouse. The sequence runs out 4 residues before the end of the CDR3; the remainder is reconstructed from the germline J gene. The V call is TRBV13-2, the J call TRBJ2-1; 8 nucleotides agree with TRBD2. The CDR3 spans 15 residues. Germline CDR1 and CDR2: NNHNN and SYGAGS (reference sequence). The CDR3 reads CASGDAGGHVAEQFF. CDR3 DNA (partial): TGTGCCAGCGGTGATGCGGGGGGGCATGTGGCT.

This clone was picked up many times. Genes here carry mouse names. The read terminates 4 residues before the CDR3 end, so the remaining end is supplied by the germline J gene. This rearrangement joins TRBV13-1 to TRBJ2-7, with 12 bases aligning to TRBD2. Germline CDR1 reads NSHNY; CDR2 reads SYGAGN. The CDR3 consists of 15 residues. The sequenced CDR3 bases are TGTGCCAGCAGTGAACGGGACTGGGGGGATTAT. Its protein is CASSERDWGDY. The full-length CDR3 reads as CASSERDWGDYEQYF.

Notes on this clone: Genes and germline come from the mouse. The sequenced fragment ends 4 residues before the CDR3 boundary, so the rest is inferred from the germline J gene. J is TRBJ1-1 and V is TRBV1, with TRBD1 matching 8 bases. V lost 0 bases and J lost 0; bases outside the gene matches: 3. Germline V gene sequence: CDR1 NSQYPW, CDR2 LRSPGD (reference sequence). The CDR3 totals 16 residues. Partial CDR3 DNA: TGCACCTGCAGTGCAGACGGGACAGGCTCAAACACA. As protein: CTCSADGTGSNT. The entire CDR3 protein is CTCSADGTGSNTEVFF. Full variable domain (outside the CDR3, taken from reference TRBV1 and TRBJ1-1): VTLLEQNPRWRLVPRGQAVNLRCILKNSQYPWMSWYQQDLQKQLQWLFTLRSPGDKEVKSLPGADYLATRVTDTELRLQVANMSQGRTLYCTCSADGTGSNTEVFFGKGTRLTVV.

This clone was found a few times. Genes and germline are mouse. The missing CDR3 end, 4 residues past where the read stops, is filled in from the germline J gene. V and J are TRBV13-1 and TRBJ2-4; D uncertain. This CDR3 has 13 amino acids. Germline loops: CDR1 NSHNY, CDR2 SYGAGN. The CDR3 sequence: CASSDVQKNTLYF. The sequenced part of the CDR3 DNA is TGTGCCAGCAGTGATGTACAAAAAAAC.

This clone is labeled medium-sized. Each gene name is a mouse one. The read ends 4 residues early relative to the CDR3; the germline J gene fills the gap. The chain combines TRBV13-3 with TRBJ2-1, with TRBD1 as a possible D gene (6 bases). Germline assignment: CDR1 NNHDY and CDR2 SYVADS. V was shortened by 3 bases and J by 1 base, with 8 bases between the two germline ends. The length of the CDR3 is 14 residues. The CDR3 loop is CASSGGGNYAEQFF. The covered CDR3 bases are TGTGCCAGCAGTGGAGGGGGAAACTATGCT.

This clone was counted only a few times. Gene names are the mouse ones. The DNA ends 4 residues before the CDR3 does, and the rest of the CDR3 is filled in from the germline J gene. The genes are TRBV19 and TRBJ1-2; tentative D call: TRBD1 (6 bases). The V gene's germline CDR1 is FNHDT and CDR2 SITEND (reference sequence). Trimming stripped 5 bases from V and 0 bases from J, with 8 bases between. This CDR3 spans 13 amino acids. CDR3 residues: CASSRTANSDYTF. The part of the CDR3 DNA that was read is TGTGCCAGCAGCCGGACAGCAAACTCC.

This clone turned up a few times. Gene names denote mouse genes. The same CDR3 arises from other DNA sequences in this sample as well. CDR3 sequence: CASSITGQDTQYF. CDR3 DNA (partial): TGTGCCAGCAGTATCACAGGGCAAGAC. The chain couples TRBV19 to TRBJ2-5, with TRBD1 as a possible D gene (6 bases). The read terminates 4 residues before the CDR3 end, so the remaining end is supplied by the germline J gene. The V gene lost 2 bases and the J gene lost 3 bases, with 7 bases spanning the gap. CDR1 and CDR2 from the germline V gene are FNHDT and SITEND (reference sequence). This CDR3 spans 13 amino acids. The variable domain in full, completed from reference TRBV19 and TRBJ2-5, reads GGIITQTPKFLIGQEGQKLTLKCQQNFNHDTMYWYRQDSGKGLRLIYYSITENDLQKGDLSEGYDASREKKSSFSLTVTSAQKNEMAVFLCASSITGQDTQYFGPGTRLLVL.

This clone was seen only a few times. Each gene name is a mouse one. The CDR3 is cut off 4 residues early in the read; its end comes from the germline J gene. The chain recombines TRBV13-1 with TRBJ2-5; a weak D match, TRBD1 (5 bases). CDR1 is NSHNY, CDR2 SYGAGN, per germline. V lost 0 bases and J lost 2, with 10 bases in between. This CDR3 is 15 amino acids long. CDR3 DNA (partial): TGTGCCAGCAGTGATGCAGAGGACACCCAAGAC. This encodes CASSDAEDTQD. The whole CDR3 reads CASSDAEDTQDTQYF.

This clone was seen more than once but under ten times. Germline and genes here are mouse. The read terminates 4 residues ahead of where the CDR3 ends, so the germline J gene completes it. The chain employs TRBV13-2 and TRBJ2-7; 7 nucleotides match TRBD2. The V gene's germline CDR1 is NNHNN and CDR2 SYGAGS (reference sequence). CDR3 length: 12 residues. The part of the CDR3 DNA that was read is TGTGCCAGCGCTGGGGGATGGCAT. Translating it yields CASAGGWH. The whole CDR3 reads CASAGGWHEQYF.

As to this clone: Germline and genes: mouse. The read finishes 4 residues shy of the CDR3 end, and the germline J gene is used to complete it. The chain is built from TRBV19 and TRBJ2-5; TRBD2 might be the D (6 bases). This CDR3 has 16 residues. Germline-derived CDR1 and CDR2 are FNHDT and SITEND (reference sequence). V was trimmed by 0 bases and J by 0 bases, leaving 11 bases between them. The covered CDR3 bases are TGTGCCAGCAGTATAGCTACTGGGTTTAACCAAGAC. This codes for CASSIATGFNQD. The entire CDR3 sequence reads CASSIATGFNQDTQYF.

This clone was observed a few times. Here the gene names and germline are mouse. The CDR3 is cut off 4 residues early in the read; its end comes from the germline J gene. The chain recombines TRBV1 with TRBJ2-3; 8 bases map to TRBD2. The germline V gene has CDR1 NSQYPW and CDR2 LRSPGD (reference sequence). This CDR3 spans 16 amino acids. With V trimmed by 0 bases and J by 0 bases, 2 bases remained unmatched. The CDR3 region is CTCSADTGGSAETLYF. Partial CDR3 DNA: TGCACCTGCAGTGCAGATACTGGGGGTAGTGCAGAA.

This clone showed up just a few times. Gene names and germline refer to mouse. The CDR3 end lies 4 residues beyond the end of the read and is filled in from the germline J gene. The V call is TRBV19, the J call TRBJ2-7, with 7 bases that match TRBD2. CDR1 is FNHDT and CDR2 is SITEND in the germline V gene (reference sequence). The trim removed 5 bases at V and 0 bases at J, leaving 5 bases unmatched. The CDR3 runs 14 residues. CDR3 DNA, as far as it was read: TGTGCCAGCAGCCCGGGGGGGAGCTCCTAT. This codes for CASSPGGSSY. The entire CDR3 is CASSPGGSSYEQYF.

This clone was counted a few times. Germline and genes: mouse. The read ends 4 residues before the CDR3 terminus; that terminus is restored from the germline J gene. V and J are TRBV13-1 and TRBJ2-1; 7 bases agree with TRBD1. Germline V gene sequence: CDR1 NSHNY, CDR2 SYGAGN. The ends lost 3 bases at V and 0 bases at J; junction bases unmatched: 6. The CDR3 has 16 amino acids. The sequenced part of the CDR3 DNA is TGTGCCAGCAGTGCGGTCAGGGGGACTAACTATGCT. Its protein is CASSAVRGTNYA. The whole CDR3 protein reads CASSAVRGTNYAEQFF.

This clone occurred a few times. Gene and germline names: mouse. The CDR3 end falls 4 residues outside the read, so it is completed with the germline J gene. The rearrangement joins TRBV19 to TRBJ2-4; possible D gene TRBD1, 6 bases. Germline CDR1 is FNHDT and CDR2 is SITEND (reference sequence). The CDR3 consists of 15 residues. With 4 bases removed from V and 0 bases from J, the gap between germline ends came to 12 bases. CDR3 region: CASSEHRDSQNTLYF. The CDR3 DNA, read in part, is TGTGCCAGCAGTGAACACAGGGATAGTCAAAAC.

A few counts support this clone. Genes and germline come from the mouse. The DNA ends 4 residues before the CDR3 does, and the rest of the CDR3 is filled in from the germline J gene. The rearrangement uses TRBV5 and TRBJ1-4, with 9 bases that match TRBD1. The CDR3 loop spans 16 amino acids. Germline-derived CDR1 and CDR2 are LGHNA and YNLKQL (reference sequence). J lost 5 bases, V lost 0 bases, and 4 bases had no gene match. CDR3 DNA, as far as it was read: TGTGCCAGCAGCCAAGAAGAGGACAGGGGAAACGAA. Protein: CASSQEEDRGNE. The full CDR3 protein reads CASSQEEDRGNERLFF.

On this clone itself: The junction shows a germline mismatch at one end, possibly a read error. The genes are named according to mouse. The read halts 4 residues ahead of the CDR3 end, with the missing end drawn from the germline J gene. The J gene is TRBJ1-2, the V gene TRBV13-3; 7 bases are a match to TRBD1. This CDR3 spans 13 amino acids. Germline CDR1 and CDR2: NNHDY and SYVADS. Incomplete CDR3 DNA: TGTGCCAGCCGTGACAGGGCAAACTCC. Protein sequence: CASRDRANS. The entire CDR3 protein reads CASRDRANSDYTF.

This clone is medium-sized. Any gene name here is a mouse gene name. The CDR3 is cut off 4 residues early in the read; its end comes from the germline J gene. The chain employs TRBV13-3 and TRBJ2-3; TRBD1 might be the D (6 bases). The CDR3 is 14 residues long. The germline V gene has CDR1 NNHDY and CDR2 SYVADS. V lost 0 bases and J lost 1, with 6 bases in between. CDR3: CASSDGQGAETLYF. The sequenced part of the CDR3 DNA is TGTGCCAGCAGTGATGGACAGGGTGCAGAA.

This clone has just a few counts. Mouse names are used for the genes. The read is 4 residues too short to cover the CDR3 end, so that end is filled in from the germline J gene. J is TRBJ1-1 and V is TRBV1; TRBD1 matches 7 bases. Germline CDR1 and CDR2: NSQYPW and LRSPGD (reference sequence). V gave up 4 bases and J gave up 4 bases; unmatched junction bases: 0. CDR3 size: 12 residues. The CDR3 spells CTCSGTGTEVFF. The CDR3 DNA, read in part, is TGCACCTGCAGTGGGACAGGCACA.

This clone came up many times. The listed genes are named as in mouse. The read halts 4 residues ahead of the CDR3 end, with the missing end drawn from the germline J gene. V gene TRBV13-3 combines with J gene TRBJ2-7; 10 bases align to TRBD2. The germline V gene encodes CDR1 NNHDY and CDR2 SYVADS. The CDR3 loop spans 14 amino acids. V lost 3 bases, J lost 3 bases, and 3 bases stayed unmatched. The sequenced CDR3 bases are TGTGCCAGCAGTGCGCGGACTGGGGGCTAT. Amino acids: CASSARTGGY. The full-length CDR3 reads as CASSARTGGYEQYF.

This clone has ten or more counts. Here the gene names and germline are mouse. The CDR3 end lies 4 residues beyond the end of the read and is filled in from the germline J gene. The chain employs TRBV13-3 and TRBJ1-4; 8 nucleotides line up with TRBD1. CDR1 NNHDY and CDR2 SYVADS come from the germline V gene. Losses at the gene ends were 1 base for V and 2 bases for J; bases not matched to a gene: 4. This CDR3 is built from 16 residues. The part of the CDR3 DNA that was read is TGTGCCAGCAGTGATTGGCAGGGGGCCTCCAACGAA. Its protein is CASSDWQGASNE. The entire CDR3 protein reads CASSDWQGASNERLFF.

This clone has more than one count but fewer than ten. Germline and genes here are mouse. The missing CDR3 end, 4 residues past where the read stops, is filled in from the germline J gene. The genes are TRBV1 and TRBJ2-5; D is perhaps TRBD1 (5 bases). The CDR3 sequence is 14 residues long. Germline values: CDR1 NSQYPW, CDR2 LRSPGD (reference sequence). V lost 0 bases and J 1 base, leaving 5 bases between the germline ends. Here the CDR3 reads CTCSAETDQDTQYF. The CDR3 bases that were read are TGCACCTGCAGTGCAGAGACAGACCAAGAC.

In its sample, this clone ranks as medium-sized. Gene labels here are mouse ones. Read coverage stops 4 residues before the CDR3 terminus; the germline J gene supplies the remainder. The V and J genes are TRBV15 and TRBJ1-1; D not certain. The CDR3 spans 12 residues. Trimming shortened V by 3 bases and J by 4 bases, and 6 bases separated the two germline ends. Germline V gene lookup returns CDR1 SGHND and CDR2 FRSKSL. CDR3 residues: CASSFSSTEVFF. The CDR3 bases that were read are TGTGCCAGCAGTTTTAGCAGCACA.

Comments on this clone: Genes and germline come from the mouse. The read ends 4 residues early relative to the CDR3; the germline J gene fills the gap. This rearrangement joins TRBV20 to TRBJ2-7; 8 nucleotides align to TRBD1. Germline V lookup: CDR1 GFQATS, CDR2 STVNSAI. V lost 1 base and J lost 1; bases outside the gene matches: 0. The CDR3 is 13 amino acids. CDR3 DNA (partial): TGTGGTGCTAGGGGGGACAGGTCCTAT. Translating it yields CGARGDRSY. The whole CDR3 sequence reads CGARGDRSYEQYF.

A few counts support this clone. Genes and germline come from the mouse. The CDR3 end falls 4 residues outside the read, so it is completed with the germline J gene. The rearrangement uses TRBV13-2 and TRBJ2-7; D is ambiguous. The V and J ends lost 1 base and 0 bases respectively, with 5 bases between them. The CDR3 has 13 residues. The V gene's germline CDR1 is NNHNN and CDR2 SYGAGS (reference sequence). The CDR3: CASGDPVSYEQYF. CDR3 DNA, as far as it was read: TGTGCCAGCGGTGATCCAGTCTCCTAT.

As for this clone: Genes and germline come from the mouse. The DNA ends 4 residues before the CDR3 does, and the rest of the CDR3 is filled in from the germline J gene. V gene TRBV1 combines with J gene TRBJ2-7; TRBD2 might be the D (6 bases). Germline values: CDR1 NSQYPW, CDR2 LRSPGD (reference sequence). The V gene lost 5 bases and the J gene lost 0 bases, with 8 bases spanning the gap. This CDR3 comprises 13 residues. CDR3 protein: CTCSLGFSYEQYF. CDR3 bases read: TGCACCTGCAGTCTGGGGTTCTCCTAT.

About this clone: Gene names are the mouse ones. The CDR3 loop reads CASSIGQGKDTQYF. The sequenced part of the CDR3 DNA is TGTGCCAGCAGTATAGGGCAGGGAAAAGAC. The chain employs TRBV19 and TRBJ2-5, with D possibly matching TRBD1 (5 bases). The observed sequence ends 4 residues before the CDR3 terminus, with the missing tail filled in from the germline J gene. Germline V gene lookup returns CDR1 FNHDT and CDR2 SITEND (reference sequence). The CDR3 contains 14 residues.

Points on this clone: Mouse names are used for the genes. The read terminates 4 residues ahead of where the CDR3 ends, so the germline J gene completes it. The rearrangement uses TRBV13-2 and TRBJ1-2, with D hard to call. The V end lost 0 bases, the J end lost 0 bases, and 6 bases lay between the germline ends. The germline V gene encodes CDR1 NNHNN and CDR2 SYGAGS (reference sequence). This CDR3 comprises 14 residues. CDR3 residues: CASGDAVANSDYTF. CDR3 DNA (partial): TGTGCCAGCGGTGATGCAGTTGCAAACTCC.

This clone was counted only a few times. Gene and germline names: mouse. The CDR3 is cut off 4 residues early in the read; its end comes from the germline J gene. The chain joins TRBV1 to TRBJ2-7, with 7 bases matching TRBD1. There are 13 residues in the CDR3. The V gene's germline CDR1 is NSQYPW and CDR2 LRSPGD (reference sequence). The CDR3: CTCRARDRYEQYF. The covered CDR3 bases are TGCACCTGCAGGGCCAGGGACAGATAT.